These 15 T cell receptor beta chains came from one sample sequenced in a study of CD8 T cells in ankylosing spondylitis. A single record per CDR3 protein comes from TCRdb applying MiXCR to the 5' RACE reads. The profile shows approximately 290,000 distinct CDR3 sequences, 20% of them singletons. The sequenced sample was blood, either unsorted or a sorted T cell fraction (not recorded which). These receptors were collected from a female donor with ankylosing spondylitis or in good health (not recorded which).

This chain uses TRBV20-1 with TRBJ2-7, with D perhaps TRBD1 (6 bases). This CDR3 spans 15 amino acids. Trimming removed 2 bases at V and 2 bases at J, with 16 bases between. Germline V CDR1 and CDR2: DFQATT, SNEGSKA (reference sequence). As DNA, the CDR3 is TGCAGTGCTAGACGTCCGACAGGAGCGGCCTACGAGCAGTACTTC. Its translation: CSARRPTGAAYEQYF.

This clonotype was recorded a few times. The rearrangement joins TRBV6-5 to TRBJ2-5; D remains unclear. The CDR3 has 14 amino acids. V gave up 2 bases and J gave up 5 bases, with 12 bases separating them. The germline CDR1 and CDR2 sequences are MNHEY and SVGAGI. The CDR3 is CASSYGWEMETQYF. Here the CDR3 DNA reads TGTGCCAGCAGTTACGGGTGGGAAATGGAGACCCAGTACTTC.

This clonotype was found a few times. The chain couples TRBV5-4 to TRBJ1-5; D not resolved. The V end lost 0 bases, the J end lost 4 bases, and 5 bases lay between the germline ends. This CDR3 is 13 amino acids long. CDR1 is SGHNT and CDR2 is YYREEE in the germline V gene (reference sequence). CDR3 coding DNA: TGTGCCAGCAGCTTGGGGGCGAATCAGCCCCAGCATTTT. It codes for CASSLGANQPQHF.

The chain links TRBV2 to TRBJ1-3, with D uncertain. This CDR3 spans 14 amino acids. Trimming stripped 6 bases from V and 4 bases from J, with 13 bases between. Germline V gene data show CDR1 as SNHLY and CDR2 as FYNNEI. The CDR3 nucleotides are TGTGCCAGCAGATTGATGGACGGAGGAAACACCATATATTTT. This gives the protein CASRLMDGGNTIYF. The complete variable domain, with remaining parts taken from reference TRBV2 and TRBJ1-3, reads EPEVTQTPSHQVTQMGQEVILRCVPISNHLYFYWYRQILGQKVEFLVSFYNNEISEKSEIFDDQFSVERPDGSNFTLKIRSTKLEDSAMYFCASRLMDGGNTIYFGEGSWLTVV.

CDR3 in amino acids: CASSPRTLRGSGATDTQYF. CDR3 nucleotide sequence: TGTGCCAGCTCACCTCGCACCCTTCGGGGTAGCGGGGCCACAGATACGCAGTATTTT. V gene TRBV18 combines with J gene TRBJ2-3; TRBD2 agrees at 8 bases. The V and J ends lost 3 bases and 2 bases, in that order; junction bases with no gene match: 16. Germline V gene sequence: CDR1 KGHSH, CDR2 LQKENI. The CDR3 has 19 residues.

The genes are TRBV9 and TRBJ2-2, with D unclear. V was clipped by 1 base and J by 2 bases, with 9 bases between them. The CDR3 is made up of 15 amino acids. CDR1 SGDLS and CDR2 YYNGEE come from the germline V gene. DNA for the CDR3: TGTGCCAGCAGCGTACGGGTAACCAACACCGGGGAGCTGTTTTTT. Its translation is CASSVRVTNTGELFF.

This clonotype was seen at least ten times. The chain links TRBV20-1 to TRBJ2-5, with D maybe TRBD2 (5 bases). Germline CDR1 DFQATT, CDR2 SNEGSKA (reference sequence). CDR3 length: 17 amino acids. V lost 6 bases to trimming and J lost 4 bases, with 27 bases between them. CDR3 loop: CSASPNRYRIGGETQYF. The CDR3 coding sequence is TGCAGTGCCAGCCCGAACCGCTATAGAATCGGAGGAGAGACCCAGTACTTC.

This clonotype was found a few times. V and J are TRBV24-1 and TRBJ1-2, with TRBD1 identical over 9 bases. The V gene's germline CDR1 is KGHDR and CDR2 SFDVKD. Germline trimming cut 4 bases from V and 6 bases from J; bases unmatched to any gene: 5. This CDR3 region has 14 residues. CDR3 in amino acids: CATSERDRAHGYTF. The CDR3 DNA reads TGTGCCACCAGTGAACGGGACAGGGCCCATGGCTACACCTTC.

This clonotype was seen just once. The gene calls are TRBV7-9 and TRBJ1-1; D is uncertain. V was cut by 2 bases and J by 6 bases, with 7 bases left in between. The CDR3 consists of 12 residues. CDR1 and CDR2 from the germline V gene are SEHNR and FQNEAQ (reference sequence). The CDR3 DNA reads as TGTGCCAGCAGCTTACTGGGCGCTGAAGCTTTCTTT. Translation gives CASSLLGAEAFF.

The sample holds a few counts of this clonotype. This chain joins TRBV6-2 or TRBV6-3 and TRBJ2-3; D might be TRBD1 or TRBD2, each matching 5 bases. The CDR3 consists of 16 residues. CDR1 is MNHEY and CDR2 is SVGEGT in the germline V gene. V was pared by 5 bases and J by 8 bases, with 23 bases between. As DNA, the CDR3 is TGTGCCAGCAGTACCCGGAGGACGGGCCGAGGGGTTACGCAGTATTTT. As protein: CASSTRRTGRGVTQYF.

The V and J genes are TRBV19 and TRBJ2-7; 8 nucleotides align to TRBD2. The germline V gene has CDR1 LNHDA and CDR2 SQIVND (reference sequence). The CDR3 runs to 14 residues. V dropped 3 bases and J dropped 3; count of bases not matched to a gene: 4. The CDR3 nucleotides read TGTGCCAGTAGTATTCGGGAGGGTGGCTACGAGCAGTACTTC. This gives the protein CASSIREGGYEQYF.

This clonotype was seen only a few times. The gene calls are TRBV7-2 and TRBJ2-7, with unresolved D. Germline V gene lookup returns CDR1 SGHTA and CDR2 FQGNSA. The V end was cut by 1 base, the J end by 6 bases, with 10 bases between. CDR3 length: 13 amino acids. DNA of the CDR3: TGTGCCAGCAGCTTAGTGGCTCCTGGCGAGCAGTACTTC. This gives the protein CASSLVAPGEQYF.

This clonotype has just a few counts. CDR3 protein: CASSLEGLAGVGEQYF. CDR3 nucleotides: TGTGCCAGCAGCTTAGAAGGCCTAGCGGGAGTGGGTGAGCAGTACTTC. The chain recombines TRBV11-2 with TRBJ2-7; 10 nucleotides align to TRBD2. Germline CDR1 SGHAT, CDR2 FQNNGV. This CDR3 is 16 amino acids long. The trim removed 0 bases at V and 7 bases at J, leaving 9 bases unmatched.

The chain carries TRBV5-1 and TRBJ2-5; D may correspond to TRBD1 or TRBD2 (5 bases each). Deletions cut 3 bases from V and 4 bases from J, with 10 bases between. The germline CDR1 and CDR2 sequences are SGHRS and YFSETQ. The CDR3 covers 13 residues. The CDR3, as DNA: TGCGCCAGCAGCTCGGGACCGGGAGAGACCCAGTACTTC. Residues: CASSSGPGETQYF.

The rearrangement links TRBV20-1 to TRBJ2-3; D unclear. Germline V gene sequence: CDR1 DFQATT, CDR2 SNEGSKA (reference sequence). V shed 5 bases and J shed 0 bases, with 12 bases lying between them. This CDR3 has 14 amino acids. The CDR3, as DNA: TGCAGTGCTCCACTTTTGGACAGCACAGATACGCAGTATTTT. Amino acids: CSAPLLDSTDTQYF.